These T cell receptor beta chains were read from a single sample in a study of blood T cell repertoires in COVID-19. The data were produced by immunoSEQ multiplex PCR, yet TCRdb's version contains in-frame clones alone and is incomplete. The sample gives under 350,000 clones, roughly 85% of which show up once; 9.4% is in the top ten. The sequenced sample was peripheral blood. The origin of the receptors is a woman in her fifties or sixties who had recovered from COVID-19. The CDR3 runs from the conserved cysteine through the conserved F or W. D genes are given only for firm matches. Size tells how often a clone was seen (once, few, many) or the class of an expanded clone, and some rows leave it out.

.	TRBD1	14	TRBV6-5	TRBJ2-5	TGTGCCAGCACCCTAGAAGCAGGGGGCGGGACCCAGTACTTC	CASTLEAGGGTQYF
.	.	13	TRBV30	TRBJ2-3	TGTGCCTCTAGGGTATCGGGGGCAGATACGCAGTATTTT	CASRVSGADTQYF
.	TRBD2	16	TRBV24-1	TRBJ2-1	TGTGCCACCAGTGACCCCGCTAGCGGGGGCTACAATGAGCAGTTCTTC	CATSDPASGGYNEQFF
few	.	14	TRBV5-1	TRBJ2-7	TGCGCCAGCAGCCCGCGGGCAGGGGCCTACGAGCAGTACTTC	CASSPRAGAYEQYF
.	TRBD1	14	TRBV28	TRBJ2-7	TGTGCCAGCAGTACCCCTTCAGGGGGTCGCGAGCAGTACTTC	CASSTPSGGREQYF
few	.	16	TRBV28	TRBJ1-2	TGTGCCAGCAGTCCTCGCGGAGGCCTGCGGGGCTATGGCTACACCTTC	CASSPRGGLRGYGYTF
once	TRBD1	13	TRBV2	TRBJ1-1	TGTGCCAGCAGTTCCGCAGGGGGTATTGAAGCTTTCTTT	CASSSAGGIEAFF
.	TRBD2	12	TRBV28	TRBJ2-7	TGTGCCAGCGGGCTAGCGGGGCGTGAGCAGTACTTC	CASGLAGREQYF
.	TRBD2	16	TRBV6-2/TRBV6-3	TRBJ2-1	TGTGCCAGCAGTTACTCTCTAGCGGGTACCTACAATGAGCAGTTCTTC	CASSYSLAGTYNEQFF
.	.	16	TRBV6-6	TRBJ1-1	TGTGCCAGCAGTTATGAGGCGCCGAGGGTGGACACTGAAGCTTTCTTT	CASSYEAPRVDTEAFF
.	.	15	TRBV7-2	TRBJ1-6	TGTGCCAGCAGCTTCGAACCAGGGTCGCATTCACCCCTCCACTTT	CASSFEPGSHSPLHF
.	.	13	TRBV5-4	TRBJ1-5	TGTGCCAGCAGTTCAAGCCGCGATCAGCCCCAGCATTTT	CASSSSRDQPQHF
once	.	14	TRBV6-5	TRBJ1-2	TGTGCCAGCAGTTACTCCACCGGGACTGGAGGCTACACCTTC	CASSYSTGTGGYTF
.	.	15	TRBV19	TRBJ1-2	TGTGCCAGTAGTATGGACACCAGGTATAACTATGGCTACACCTTC	CASSMDTRYNYGYTF
.	.	14	TRBV11-2	TRBJ1-1	TGTGCCAGCAGCTTCGAGGGGAGGGGGACTGAAGCTTTCTTT	CASSFEGRGTEAFF
.	.	16	TRBV5-6	TRBJ1-4	TGTGCCAGCAGCTCCCCCGCCGACACAGCGGGGGAAAAACTGTTTTTT	CASSSPADTAGEKLFF
.	TRBD2	15	TRBV27	TRBJ2-5	TGTGCCAGCAGTTTACGGCGCGGGGGTGGAGAGACCCAGTACTTC	CASSLRRGGGETQYF
.	TRBD1	17	TRBV28	TRBJ1-3	TGTGCCAGCAGTCCCGCCCCGGGACAGGGGTCAGGAAACACCATATATTTT	CASSPAPGQGSGNTIYF
.	TRBD2	17	TRBV19	TRBJ2-2	TGTGCCTCGAGCGGTGAACTTAGCGGGGGGAATACCGGGGAGCTGTTTTTT	CASSGELSGGNTGELFF
.	.	12	TRBV7-3	TRBJ1-1	TGTGCCAGCGGACAGCCGAACACTGAAGCTTTCTTT	CASGQPNTEAFF
.	TRBD2	15	TRBV3-1/TRBV3-2	TRBJ2-5	TGTGCCAGCAGCGAGATAGGCGGGGGGGACGAGACCCAGTACTTC	CASSEIGGGDETQYF
.	.	14	TRBV6-5	TRBJ1-2	TGTGCCAGCAGTTACTCGGCAGGCGACTATGGCTACACCTTC	CASSYSAGDYGYTF
.	TRBD1	14	TRBV29-1	TRBJ2-2	TGCAGCGTAACCGGGACAGACAACACCGGGGAGCTGTTTTTT	CSVTGTDNTGELFF
.	TRBD1	16	TRBV27	TRBJ1-6	TGTGCCAGCAGTTTTCGGACAGGGGCTTATAATTCACCCCTCCACTTT	CASSFRTGAYNSPLHF
.	.	13	TRBV7-2	TRBJ2-3	TGTGCCAGCAGCTACAATCAGGCAGATACGCAGTATTTT	CASSYNQADTQYF
few	.	16	TRBV19	TRBJ1-1	TGTGCCAGTAGTATAGCGTCATGGACACCGAACACTGAAGCTTTCTTT	CASSIASWTPNTEAFF
once	.	14	TRBV18	TRBJ2-6	TGTGCCAGCTCACAAACAGGGAGGGCCAACGTCCTGACTTTC	CASSQTGRANVLTF
.	TRBD2	20	TRBV19	TRBJ2-7	TGTGCCAGTAGTAAGTTCCAAACGGTGGGTAGCGGGAAAGCGTCCTACGAGCAGTACTTC	CASSKFQTVGSGKASYEQYF